Below are 23 T cell receptor beta chains sequenced from a single sample in a study of CD8 T cells in Susac syndrome. RNA, at about 0.5 to 1 ug, was reverse transcribed with random hexamers. One entry per CDR3 protein, called by TCRdb with MiXCR from the immunoSEQ multiplex PCR reads. The data contain just under 150,000 distinct CDR3 sequences, approximately 95% of them singletons. Sequences were obtained from CD4+ T cells from PBMCs. These receptors came from a human donor in good health.

The rearrangement uses TRBV10-3 and TRBJ2-7; 10 nucleotides match TRBD2. This CDR3 region has 14 residues. V gave up 4 bases and J gave up 6 bases; unmatched junction bases: 6. Germline V gene lookup returns CDR1 ENHRY and CDR2 SYGVKD. The CDR3 here is CAISGAGGPGEQYF. CDR3 nucleotide sequence: TGTGCCATCAGTGGAGCGGGAGGGCCCGGCGAGCAGTACTTC.

The chain couples TRBV2 to TRBJ2-7; D uncertain. Looked up from germline, CDR1 is SNHLY and CDR2 is FYNNEI. V shed 4 bases and J shed 2 bases, with 6 bases lying between them. The CDR3 has 12 residues. The CDR3 DNA follows: TGTGCCAGCAGTGCAGTTACCTACGAGCAGTACTTC. Amino acids: CASSAVTYEQYF.

The rearrangement uses TRBV30 and TRBJ1-1, with D hard to call. CDR3 size: 14 residues. Germline V gene lookup returns CDR1 GTSNPN and CDR2 SVGIG (reference sequence). V lost 2 bases to trimming and J lost 0 bases, with 10 bases between them. Written as DNA, the CDR3 is TGTGCCTGGAGTCCTAACCTTATGAACACTGAAGCTTTCTTT. Its translation: CAWSPNLMNTEAFF.

The V gene is TRBV20-1, the J gene TRBJ1-3, with D uncertain. Per the germline V gene, CDR1 is DFQATT and CDR2 is SNEGSKA (reference sequence). The CDR3 runs to 13 residues. V was shortened by 4 bases and J by 3 bases, with 10 bases between the two germline ends. The CDR3 nucleotides are TGCAGTGCTACGCAGGATGGTGGAAACACCATATATTTT. Translation gives CSATQDGGNTIYF.

V is TRBV20-1 and J is TRBJ2-5; D remains ambiguous. The CDR3 totals 10 residues. Germline CDR1 and CDR2: DFQATT and SNEGSKA (reference sequence). The CDR3 bases are TGCTCCTCCTCAGGAGAGACCCAGTACTTC. This gives the protein CSSSGETQYF.

This rearrangement joins TRBV28 to TRBJ2-7, with D possibly being TRBD1 (7 bases). The CDR3 has 15 amino acids. The germline V and J ends were trimmed by 2 bases and 0 bases, with 11 bases remaining between them. The germline V gene has CDR1 MDHEN and CDR2 SYDVKM. This CDR3 is CASSLGGTASYEQYF. In nucleotides, the CDR3 is TGTGCCAGCAGTTTAGGGGGGACAGCCTCCTACGAGCAGTACTTC.

The chain carries TRBV20-1 and TRBJ1-2; the match to TRBD1 covers 9 bases. This CDR3 is 12 amino acids long. CDR1 is DFQATT, CDR2 SNEGSKA, per germline (reference sequence). The CDR3: CRGTGQSDGYTF. CDR3 in DNA: TGCAGAGGGACAGGGCAGTCGGATGGCTACACCTTC.

The chain is built from TRBV30 and TRBJ2-3; no clear D gene. Germline CDR1 is GTSNPN and CDR2 is SVGIG (reference sequence). The CDR3 extends over 15 amino acids. V lost 0 bases and J lost 5, with 15 bases in between. CDR3 region: CAWSVRGFSGDTQYF. DNA of the CDR3: TGTGCCTGGAGTGTACGTGGTTTTAGTGGAGATACGCAGTATTTT.

The CDR3 spells CATSSVGTGFRKLFF. The CDR3 nucleotides read TGTGCCACCAGCAGTGTGGGGACAGGGTTCAGGAAACTGTTTTTT. The V gene is TRBV15, the J gene TRBJ1-4, with 9 nucleotides matching TRBD1. The CDR3 totals 15 residues. Per the germline V gene, CDR1 is LNHNV and CDR2 is YYDKDF (reference sequence). Trimming at V came to 3 bases and at J to 11 bases, leaving 10 bases not matched to a gene.

This sequence joins TRBV9 and TRBJ1-5; 11 nucleotides align to TRBD1. The CDR3 runs 16 residues. V lost 4 bases, J lost 3 bases, and 6 bases stayed unmatched. Per germline, CDR1 SGDLS and CDR2 YYNGEE. The DNA of the CDR3 is TGTGCCAGCAGCCTCGGGACAGGGGGTTACAATCAGCCCCAGCATTTT. Protein product: CASSLGTGGYNQPQHF. Drawing the rest from reference TRBV9 and TRBJ1-5, the complete variable domain is DSGVTQTPKHLITATGQRVTLRCSPRSGDLSVYWYQQSLDQGLQFLIQYYNGEERAKGNILERFSAQQFPDLHSELNLSSLELGDSALYFCASSLGTGGYNQPQHFGDGTRLSIL.

This rearrangement joins TRBV5-1 to TRBJ2-1; D is unclear. The V gene's germline CDR1 is SGHRS and CDR2 YFSETQ. V lost 0 bases to trimming and J lost 4 bases, with 17 bases between them. This CDR3 has 17 amino acids. The chain's CDR3 is CASSLAGLVVGYNEQFF. In DNA form, the CDR3 reads TGCGCCAGCAGCTTGGCCGGATTGGTGGTGGGGTACAATGAGCAGTTCTTC.

The chain couples TRBV28 to TRBJ1-2; D is unresolved. CDR1 and CDR2 from the germline V gene are MDHEN and SYDVKM. The CDR3 is 12 residues long. Trimming removed 6 bases from V and 6 bases from J, with 11 bases in between. The CDR3, as DNA: TGTGCCAGCAGCCCCAGTTCGGATGGCTACACCTTC. Its protein product is CASSPSSDGYTF.

This chain connects TRBV12-3 or TRBV12-4 to TRBJ2-7; D is perhaps TRBD1 (7 bases). The CDR3 contains 15 residues. V lost 4 bases to trimming and J lost 2 bases, with 15 bases between them. The chain's CDR3 is CASSWGDRVTYEQYF. CDR3 in DNA: TGTGCCAGCAGTTGGGGGGACAGAGTAACCTACGAGCAGTACTTC.

The chain links TRBV19 to TRBJ1-1; no reliable D call. Germline lookup yields CDR1 LNHDA and CDR2 SQIVND (reference sequence). This CDR3 spans 14 amino acids. Deletions cut 3 bases from V and 4 bases from J, with 12 bases between. The CDR3 is CASSIYRSGTEAFF. CDR3 nucleotide sequence: TGTGCCAGTAGTATTTATCGGTCAGGCACTGAAGCTTTCTTT.

CDR3 bases: TGTGCCTCGCGGAGCGACTCCTACGAGCAGTACTTC. Protein product: CASRSDSYEQYF. The chain links TRBV12-3 or TRBV12-4 to TRBJ2-7, with D unclear. Trimming cost V 11 bases and J 0 bases, with 11 bases left between them. This CDR3 contains 12 residues.

The CDR3 loop is CASSIPGIQPQHF. The CDR3 DNA is TGTGCCAGTAGTATACCAGGGATTCAGCCCCAGCATTTT. This sequence joins TRBV19 and TRBJ1-5, with D perhaps matching TRBD1 (5 bases). The CDR3 covers 13 residues. Germline V gives CDR1 LNHDA, CDR2 SQIVND (reference sequence). Deletions cut 2 bases from V and 6 bases from J, with 8 bases between.

This chain uses TRBV20-1 with TRBJ2-1, with a possible D match to TRBD2 (6 bases). V was clipped by 1 base and J by 9 bases, with 16 bases between them. CDR1 is DFQATT, CDR2 SNEGSKA, per germline (reference sequence). The CDR3 is made up of 14 amino acids. The CDR3, as DNA: TGCAGTGCTAGAGGGACGGGAGCCCCGGGTGAGCAGTTCTTC. Translated, it gives CSARGTGAPGEQFF.

The genes are TRBV19 and TRBJ2-7; 10 bases align to TRBD1. The germline gives CDR1 LNHDA, CDR2 SQIVND (reference sequence). CDR3 size: 15 residues. Trimming took 5 bases from V and 4 from J; bases not matched to a gene: 8. The CDR3: CASSGRGTGAYEQYF. In nucleotides, the CDR3 is TGTGCCAGTAGTGGCCGCGGGACAGGGGCGTACGAGCAGTACTTC.

This clonotype appeared once. The chain couples TRBV5-1 to TRBJ2-5; TRBD1 might be the D (6 bases). The CDR3 runs 13 residues. CDR1 SGHRS and CDR2 YFSETQ come from the germline V gene. V lost 2 bases and J lost 5, with 10 bases in between. The CDR3 spells CASSLTGSETQYF. In DNA form, the CDR3 reads TGCGCCAGCAGCTTAACAGGGTCGGAGACCCAGTACTTC. Variable domain in full (rest from reference TRBV5-1 and TRBJ2-5): KAGVTQTPRYLIKTRGQQVTLSCSPISGHRSVSWYQQTPGQGLQFLFEYFSETQRNKGNFPGRFSGRQFSNSRSEMNVSTLELGDSALYLCASSLTGSETQYFGPGTRLLVL.

The V and J genes are TRBV4-2 and TRBJ2-5, with D perhaps TRBD1 or TRBD2 (5 bases each). Germline V gene sequence: CDR1 LGHNA, CDR2 YNFKEQ. V lost 4 bases to trimming and J lost 5 bases, with 17 bases between them. The CDR3 has 15 residues. The CDR3: CASSPSPRGGETQYF. The CDR3 DNA reads TGTGCCAGCAGCCCCAGTCCGAGGGGTGGGGAGACCCAGTACTTC.

J is TRBJ1-1 and V is TRBV18; D remains unclear. Germline CDR1 and CDR2: KGHSH and LQKENI. This CDR3 has 13 amino acids. V was cut by 0 bases and J by 8 bases, with 10 bases left in between. CDR3 sequence: CASSPPDLSEAFF. CDR3 bases: TGTGCCAGCTCACCACCCGACCTCTCAGAAGCTTTCTTT.

The V call is TRBV7-9, the J call TRBJ2-1, with D perhaps matching TRBD2 (5 bases). V lost 2 bases and J 4 bases, leaving 9 bases between the germline ends. This CDR3 comprises 14 residues. Germline V lookup: CDR1 SEHNR, CDR2 FQNEAQ (reference sequence). The CDR3 region is CASSLFREYNEQFF. CDR3 DNA: TGTGCCAGCAGCTTATTCCGGGAATACAATGAGCAGTTCTTC.

This chain links TRBV3-1 with TRBJ2-3; D is ambiguous. The V gene's germline CDR1 is LGHDT and CDR2 YNNKEL (reference sequence). CDR3 size: 17 residues. V gave up 6 bases and J gave up 1 base, with 20 bases separating them. In DNA, the CDR3 is TGTGCCAGCAGTCTGACCCTCGGATATCCGGGCACAGATACGCAGTATTTT. It yields the protein CASSLTLGYPGTDTQYF.